The 30 T cell receptor beta chains below were found in one sample sequenced in a study of CD4 and CD8 cells across lung adenocarcinoma regions (dated by TCRdb to between 2018 and 2020). The method was PCR. Sequencer: HiSeq X Ten. The public reads were reanalyzed by TCRdb: fastp trimming at Q25, MiXCR alignment, in-frame beta chains only. Rows matching on CDR3 protein sequence are summarized as one entry with the most common DNA and genes. The sample profile shows approximately 9,100 distinct CDR3 sequences; approximately 51% of them were found once. The top ten constitute 18% of the sample. What was sequenced was CD4+ T cells from the margin of a lung tumor. The cell subset or site label corresponds to: tumor margin region. These TCRs come from a male donor with lung adenocarcinoma. The CD4 and CD8 labels of this study may be unreliable.

The CDR3 coding sequence is TGTGCCAGCAGCTTGGTTGGGACAGGTCCCTACGAGCAGTACTTC. Its protein is CASSLVGTGPYEQYF. The V and J genes are TRBV5-6 and TRBJ2-1, with TRBD1 identical over 8 bases. The closer fit of TRBJ2-7 to the DNA end suggests the J call may be wrong. Germline loops: CDR1 SGHDT, CDR2 YYEEEE. The CDR3 totals 15 residues.

Within the sample, this clonotype is medium-sized (0.01 to 0.1%). This chain joins TRBV12-3 or TRBV12-4 and TRBJ2-3; no firm D call. V dropped 2 bases and J dropped 4 bases, with 13 bases sitting between them. The CDR3 sequence is 15 residues long. The CDR3: CASSLLTPNSDTQYF. The CDR3 region has the DNA TGTGCCAGCAGTTTATTGACTCCGAATTCAGATACGCAGTATTTT.

J is TRBJ2-1 and V is TRBV11-3; D tentatively fits TRBD1 or TRBD2 (6 bases each). The closer fit of TRBJ2-7 to the DNA end suggests the J call may be wrong. CDR3 length equals 15 residues. Germline CDR1 and CDR2: SGHNT and YENEEA. CDR3 protein: CGAGSGDNDGETQYF. The CDR3, as DNA: TGTGGCGCGGGGTCCGGGGACAACGACGGAGAGACGCAGTACTTC.

The chain uses TRBV6-1 and TRBJ2-7; 9 bases align to TRBD1. The CDR3 extends over 15 amino acids. After removal of 3 bases from V and 0 bases from J, the junction contained 3 bases not matched to a gene. Germline CDR1 reads MNHNS; CDR2 reads SASEGT. The CDR3 DNA reads as TGTGCCAGCAGTGACCGGGGACAGGGCTCCTACGAGCAGTACTTC. This codes for CASSDRGQGSYEQYF.

The chain joins TRBV10-2 to TRBJ2-5; possibly TRBD1 for D (5 bases). Gene TRBJ2-7 matches the end of the DNA better, so the J call may be wrong. This CDR3 region has 17 residues. The germline V gene encodes CDR1 WSHSY and CDR2 SAAADI. The CDR3 DNA is TGCGCCAGCAGTGAGCCCGAAGCCAGGGCGGTCGCCTACGAGCAGTACTTC. This codes for CASSEPEARAVAYEQYF.

This clonotype was counted a few times. The rearrangement links TRBV15 to TRBJ2-3, with D perhaps being TRBD1 or TRBD2 (5 bases each). The germline V gene encodes CDR1 LNHNV and CDR2 YYDKDF (reference sequence). Trimming took 0 bases from V and 6 from J, leaving 13 bases between them. The CDR3 is 15 amino acids. The DNA for the CDR3 is TGTGCCACCAGCAGAGAGGGTCGGGGCGGTGATACGCAGTATTTT. Amino acids: CATSREGRGGDTQYF. Full variable domain (missing parts from reference TRBV15 and TRBJ2-3): DAMVIQNPRYQVTQFGKPVTLSCSQTLNHNVMYWYQQKSSQAPKLLFHYYDKDFNNEADTPDNFQSRRPNTSFCFLDIRSPGLGDTAMYLCATSREGRGGDTQYFGPGTRLTVL.

The chain has TRBV6-1 and TRBJ2-7; a weak D match, TRBD1 (5 bases). The CDR3 extends over 15 amino acids. The germline gives CDR1 MNHNS, CDR2 SASEGT. V shed 6 bases and J shed 0 bases, with 15 bases lying between them. For the CDR3, the DNA is TGTGCCAGCAGCCAGGAATACAGGACCTCCTACGAGCAGTACTTC. It yields the protein CASSQEYRTSYEQYF.

This clonotype has a count of ten or more. This chain joins TRBV7-2 and TRBJ2-1, with no clear D. The DNA end lines up better with TRBJ2-7; the J call may be wrong. The CDR3 is made up of 14 amino acids. The V gene's germline CDR1 is SGHTA and CDR2 FQGNSA. The chain's CDR3 is CASSSMRDSHEQYF. Here the CDR3 DNA reads TGTGCCAGCAGCTCTATGAGAGATTCTCACGAGCAGTACTTC.

In its sample, this clonotype is medium-sized. The chain recombines TRBV6-1 with TRBJ2-1; possibly TRBD1 for D (6 bases). The V end was cut by 5 bases, the J end by 8 bases, with 13 bases between. Looked up from germline, CDR1 is MNHNS and CDR2 is SASEGT. This CDR3 region has 13 residues. This CDR3 is CASSRARGHEQFF. The CDR3 DNA reads TGTGCCAGCAGTAGGGCCAGGGGCCATGAGCAGTTCTTC.

This clonotype was seen just once. This chain joins TRBV6-1 and TRBJ2-5; 12 bases align to TRBD2. The J call is in doubt because the DNA end fits TRBJ2-7 better. The CDR3 is 13 residues long. Germline CDR1 MNHNS, CDR2 SASEGT. CDR3 DNA: TGTGCCAGCAGACTGGGACTAGCGGGCGAGCAGTACTTC. Its protein product is CASRLGLAGEQYF.

This clonotype was seen repeatedly, ten times or more. The gene calls are TRBV20-1 and TRBJ2-1, with 8 bases lining up with TRBD1. The DNA end is more similar to TRBJ2-7, so the J call may be wrong. The CDR3 length is 14 residues. Germline CDR1 DFQATT, CDR2 SNEGSKA (reference sequence). CDR3 nucleotide sequence: TGCAGTGCTAACCCGGACAGGGTTCCTTGGGCGCAGTACTTC. Protein product: CSANPDRVPWAQYF.

This clonotype qualifies as medium-sized. This chain connects TRBV6-1 to TRBJ2-5, with TRBD2 matching 8 bases. Germline values: CDR1 MNHNS, CDR2 SASEGT. This CDR3 region has 14 residues. J was trimmed by 4 bases and V by 7 bases; bases with no gene match: 8. CDR3 region: CASTKPGGGETQYF. In DNA form, the CDR3 reads TGTGCCAGCACTAAACCGGGGGGGGGAGAGACCCAGTACTTC.

This clonotype showed up just once. The rearrangement joins TRBV6-5 to TRBJ2-1; tentatively, D is TRBD1 (5 bases). The length of the CDR3 is 16 residues. V lost 4 bases to trimming and J lost 1 base, with 14 bases between them. Per germline, CDR1 MNHEY and CDR2 SVGAGI. The CDR3 coding sequence is TGTGCCAGCAGTTCACAACCTCGACAGTCCTACAATGAGCAGTTCTTC. Its protein product is CASSSQPRQSYNEQFF.

This clonotype was observed at least ten times. The chain couples TRBV27 to TRBJ2-1, with D tentatively TRBD2 (5 bases). V was trimmed by 5 bases and J by 8 bases, leaving 10 bases between them. Germline-derived CDR1 and CDR2 are MNHEY and SMNVEV (reference sequence). CDR3 size: 12 residues. In DNA, the CDR3 is TGTGCCAGCAGTCGGGGTGCGCATGAGCAGTTCTTC. Translating gives CASSRGAHEQFF.

The chain recombines TRBV11-2 with TRBJ2-1, with TRBD1 as a possible D gene (6 bases). Trimming cost V 10 bases and J 0 bases, with 10 bases left between them. Germline lookup yields CDR1 SGHAT and CDR2 FQNNGV. The CDR3 has 13 amino acids. The CDR3 spells CAIRQASYNEQFF. In DNA, the CDR3 is TGTGCCATAAGACAGGCCTCCTACAATGAGCAGTTCTTC. The variable domain in full, completed from reference TRBV11-2 and TRBJ2-1, reads EAGVAQSPRYKIIEKRQSVAFWCNPISGHATLYWYQQILGQGPKLLIQFQNNGVVDDSQLPKDRFSAERLKGVDSTLKIQPAKLEDSAVYLCAIRQASYNEQFFGPGTRLTVL.

The CDR3, as DNA: TGTGCCAGCAGTCCATCAGGGGGCCGCTACAATGAGCAGTTCTTC. Its protein product is CASSPSGGRYNEQFF. The chain uses TRBV27 and TRBJ2-1; 8 bases line up with TRBD1. CDR1 MNHEY and CDR2 SMNVEV come from the germline V gene (reference sequence). Trimming at V came to 5 bases and at J to 3 bases, leaving 6 bases not matched to a gene. The CDR3 sequence is 15 residues long.

The rearrangement uses TRBV10-3 and TRBJ2-4; tentatively, D is TRBD2 (6 bases). Germline CDR1 is ENHRY and CDR2 is SYGVKD. This CDR3 region has 14 residues. Trimming left V 10 bases short and J 13 bases short, with 26 bases between. CDR3 sequence (DNA): TGTGCCACCACGGGGAGGAGCGCCCGAAACACGCAGTACTTC. Its protein product is CATTGRSARNTQYF.

This clonotype was seen repeatedly, ten times or more. The gene calls are TRBV5-1 and TRBJ2-3; the D gene is possibly TRBD2 (6 bases). The CDR3 is 16 residues long. V lost 4 bases, J lost 0 bases, and 15 bases lay in between. The germline V gene has CDR1 SGHRS and CDR2 YFSETQ. CDR3 loop: CASSRGTDPSTDTQYF. The CDR3 nucleotides read TGCGCCAGCAGCCGGGGGACGGATCCTAGCACAGATACGCAGTATTTT.

Worth noting for this clonotype: The junction does not match germline at one end; this may be a read error. The chain has TRBV27 and TRBJ2-3; D might be TRBD1 or TRBD2, each matching 5 bases. There are 13 residues in the CDR3. CDR1 and CDR2 (germline): MNHEY, SMNVEV (reference sequence). CDR3 loop: CATGPDGKNTQYF. DNA of the CDR3: TGCGCCACGGGGCCAGACGGCAAAAATACGCAGTATTTC.

This rearrangement joins TRBV27 to TRBJ2-1; D unclear. V was cut by 5 bases and J by 12 bases, with 20 bases left in between. Germline V lookup: CDR1 MNHEY, CDR2 SMNVEV (reference sequence). CDR3 size: 14 residues. DNA for the CDR3: TGTGCCAGCAGTGGGAACGTGGTTCAGCGTGGGCAGTTCTTC. This sequence encodes CASSGNVVQRGQFF.

On this clonotype itself: At one end, the junction sequence differs from germline, possibly due to a read error. This rearrangement joins TRBV6-4 to TRBJ2-4; D possibly corresponds to TRBD1 (5 bases). The CDR3 runs 15 residues. Germline CDR1 MRHNA, CDR2 SNTAGT. CDR3 sequence: CASSAGQGAKDIQYF. DNA for the CDR3: TGTGCCAGCAGTGCGGGCCAAGGGGCCAAAGACATTCAGTACTTC.

The chain uses TRBV27 and TRBJ2-5; 8 nucleotides line up with TRBD2. Judging by the DNA end, TRBJ2-7 fits better; the J call may be wrong. Germline loops: CDR1 MNHEY, CDR2 SMNVEV (reference sequence). CDR3 length: 13 residues. The CDR3 region has the DNA TGTGCCAGCAGTTCCCGGGGGGGCTACGAGCAGTACTTC. Protein product: CASSSRGGYEQYF.

The genes are TRBV7-2 and TRBJ2-5; D is unresolved. The V end lost 1 base, the J end lost 0 bases, and 9 bases lay between the germline ends. CDR3 size: 15 residues. Germline CDR1 and CDR2: SGHTA and FQGNSA. CDR3 sequence (DNA): TGTGCCAGCAGCTTAGACGGACGGTACCAAGAGACCCAGTACTTC. Translation gives CASSLDGRYQETQYF.

This chain links TRBV6-5 with TRBJ2-3; D remains unclear. This CDR3 region has 11 residues. Trimming took 6 bases from V and 2 from J, leaving 3 bases between them. Per the germline V gene, CDR1 is MNHEY and CDR2 is SVGAGI. Here the CDR3 reads CASRYTDTQYF. As DNA, the CDR3 is TGTGCCAGCAGGTACACAGATACGCAGTATTTT.

In regard to this clonotype: Since a much larger clone is just one base distant, this may be a read error. CDR3 nucleotides: TGTGCCACCGCGACAGGGAACACTGAAGCTTTATTT. As protein: CATATGNTEALF. This chain uses TRBV6-2 or TRBV6-3 with TRBJ1-1; TRBD1 matches 7 bases. Germline V gene data show CDR1 as MNHEY and CDR2 as SVGEGT. This CDR3 comprises 12 residues.

The chain is built from TRBV27 and TRBJ2-1; 12 nucleotides line up with TRBD2. The J call may not be correct, given that the DNA end is closer to TRBJ2-7. The CDR3 runs 18 residues. Germline lookup yields CDR1 MNHEY and CDR2 SMNVEV (reference sequence). The CDR3 DNA reads as TGTGCCAGCCATCCCCGACTAGCGGGGGCCAAAACCCCCTACGAGCAGTACTTC. Amino acids: CASHPRLAGAKTPYEQYF.

The rearrangement joins TRBV4-1 to TRBJ2-1; 9 bases map to TRBD1. This CDR3 contains 16 residues. After removal of 0 bases from V and 8 bases from J, the junction contained 8 bases not matched to a gene. From germline, CDR1 is MGHRA and CDR2 YSYEKL. The CDR3 protein is CASSQEEDRGWDEQFF. The CDR3 coding sequence is TGCGCCAGCAGCCAAGAGGAGGACAGGGGATGGGATGAGCAGTTCTTC.

The gene calls are TRBV24-1 and TRBJ2-2; TRBD2 is a possible D gene (5 bases). Trimming removed 3 bases at V and 2 bases at J, with 15 bases between. The CDR3 contains 17 residues. The germline V gene has CDR1 KGHDR and CDR2 SFDVKD. The CDR3 reads CATSDPARTLNTGELFF. In DNA form, the CDR3 reads TGTGCCACCAGTGATCCGGCGAGGACTCTAAACACCGGGGAGCTGTTTTTT.

This clonotype was found a few times. V usage is TRBV10-2 and J usage is TRBJ2-1; 9 nucleotides align to TRBD1. The DNA end is a closer match to TRBJ2-7, so the J assignment may be wrong. The CDR3 is 14 amino acids. The germline CDR1 and CDR2 sequences are WSHSY and SAAADI. The DNA of the CDR3 is TGCGCCAGCAGTGGTAAGGGACAGGGATACGAGCAGTACTTC. Its protein product is CASSGKGQGYEQYF.

On this clonotype itself: A read error may account for a junction end that differs from germline. The chain employs TRBV7-8 and TRBJ2-3; TRBD2 might be the D (5 bases). There are 16 residues in the CDR3. Germline V gives CDR1 SGHVS, CDR2 FQNEAQ. The CDR3 protein is CASRGEGGRGTDTQYF. The CDR3 region has the DNA TGTGCCAGCAGGGGCGAGGGTGGGCGAGGCACAGATACGCAGTATTTC.